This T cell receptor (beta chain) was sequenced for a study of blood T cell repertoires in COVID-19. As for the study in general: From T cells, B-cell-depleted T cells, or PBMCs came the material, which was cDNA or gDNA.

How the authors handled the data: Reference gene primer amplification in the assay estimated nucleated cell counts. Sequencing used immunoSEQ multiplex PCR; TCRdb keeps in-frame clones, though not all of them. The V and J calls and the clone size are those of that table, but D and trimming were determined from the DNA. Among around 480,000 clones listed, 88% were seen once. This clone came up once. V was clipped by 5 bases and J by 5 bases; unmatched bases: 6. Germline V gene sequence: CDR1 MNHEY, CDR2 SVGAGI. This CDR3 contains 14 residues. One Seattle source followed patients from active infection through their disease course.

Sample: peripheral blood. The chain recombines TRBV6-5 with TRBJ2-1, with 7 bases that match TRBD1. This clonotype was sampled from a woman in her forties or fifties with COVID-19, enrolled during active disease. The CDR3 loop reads CASSPGTADNEQFF. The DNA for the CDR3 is TGTGCCAGCAGTCCCGGGACAGCAGACAATGAGCAGTTCTTC.